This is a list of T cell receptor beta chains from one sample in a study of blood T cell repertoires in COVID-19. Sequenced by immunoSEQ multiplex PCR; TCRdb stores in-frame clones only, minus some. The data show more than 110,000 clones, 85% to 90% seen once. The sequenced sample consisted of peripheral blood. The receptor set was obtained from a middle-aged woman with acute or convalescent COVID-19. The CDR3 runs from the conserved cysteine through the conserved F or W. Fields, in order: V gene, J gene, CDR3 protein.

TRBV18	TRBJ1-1	CASSRQGSNTEAFF
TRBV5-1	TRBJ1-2	CASSLAGTGEYGYTF
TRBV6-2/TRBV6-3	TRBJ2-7	CASSFRGATSYEQYF
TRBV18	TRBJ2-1	CASSPSSVSSYNEQFF
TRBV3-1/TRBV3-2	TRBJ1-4	CASSYGQGREKLFF
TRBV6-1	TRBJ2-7	CASSDGYRGLYEQYF
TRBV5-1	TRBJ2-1	CASSLGDSRYNEQFF
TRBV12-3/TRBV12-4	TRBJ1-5	CASRGARNQPQHF
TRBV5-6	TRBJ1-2	CASSLQQGPYGYTF
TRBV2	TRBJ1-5	CASRAGTGNQPQHF
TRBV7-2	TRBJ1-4	CASSSGGAFGEKLFF
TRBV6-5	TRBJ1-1	CASSYGQGGGTEAFF
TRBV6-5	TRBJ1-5	CASSSGTGFNQPQHF
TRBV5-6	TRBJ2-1	CASSFGSNNEQFF
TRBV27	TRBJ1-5	CASRGTGGLGILGNQPQHF
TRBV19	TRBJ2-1	CASRLQTGSNEQFF